This is a list of T cell receptor beta chains from one sample in a study of T cells in tuberculosis. Clones were read by immunoSEQ multiplex PCR, and TCRdb kept only the in-frame ones, dropping some. The data show tens of thousands of clones, more than 75% seen once. The sequenced sample was CD1b-GMM tetramer-negative cells sorted from PBMCs. These receptors were taken from an adult woman with latent tuberculosis. CDR3s leave out the opening cysteine and the closing phenylalanine or tryptophan. The size field is filled for only some rows; it gives once, few, many or a size class.

clone size | V gene | CDR3 protein
NA | TRBV7-2 | ASSHPGDTQY
NA | TRBV5-1 | ASREGTDTQY
once | TRBV5-6 | ASSLGRGGDEAF
NA | TRBV6-6 | ASRTGAGGVREQF
once | TRBV10-3 | AISADRGYQETQY
NA | TRBV30 | AWSVPPPGGANVLT
once | TRBV7-2 | ASSLDSGAYNEQF
NA | TRBV5-6 | ASSLGTYEQY
NA | TRBV7-2 | ASSLVLAGGPDTGELF
NA | TRBV14 | ASSRKNDSTDTEAF
NA | TRBV27 | ASSFGTESNYGYT
once | TRBV11-3 | ASSEWGSTDTQY
NA | TRBV5-4 | ASSLAGAKRGTQY
once | TRBV28 | ASITGGGSPLH
once | TRBV6-1 | ASSEGQGYTDTQY
NA | TRBV28 | ASSAPGGPNTGELF
once | TRBV5-1 | ASSFGGSTDTQY
NA | TRBV5-1 | ASSLGVTGELF
NA | TRBV18 | ASSPQEKLF
NA | TRBV6-5 | ASSPQDRTY
NA | TRBV28 | ASSLPGQGGISNQPQH
NA | TRBV5-1 | ASSLAIGGSHSGNTIY
NA | TRBV4-1 | ASSQEMNRGNTIY
NA | TRBV5-1 | ASSVRTGGGTDTQY
NA | TRBV7-8 | ASSPQGARVLMNTEAF
NA | TRBV5-1 | ASSSTGFKVGNEQF
NA | TRBV30 | AWSPGQGPNEKLF
NA | TRBV6-5 | ASSLAGGTEAF
NA | TRBV6-6 | ASSYSDSHTGELF
once | TRBV18 | ASSPWTGGADTQY
NA | TRBV28 | ASVSPPRGNGNTIY
NA | TRBV27 | ASSLPGQVGYT
NA | TRBV6-5 | ASRDPAGMYEQY
NA | TRBV5-1 | ASSLTGTTHNSPLH
NA | TRBV2 | ASSGDRSYEQY
once | TRBV5-1 | ASSLELAGRETQY
NA | TRBV10-3 | AISESRVGKRNSPLH
NA | TRBV11-3 | ASSTGLAMDEQY
NA | TRBV13 | ASSLGIKEAQY
NA | TRBV21-1 | ASSKYGTGGRNEQF
once | TRBV14 | ASSQDRRVANYGYT
NA | TRBV18 | ASSEQGANTGELF
NA | TRBV29-1 | SVVGGGLAGVYEQF
NA | TRBV30 | AWSAGQVGQETQY
NA | TRBV27 | ASRDDRALGYGYT
NA | TRBV7-2 | ASSGGQHYGYT
NA | TRBV6-5 | ASSSLQGADEKLF
once | TRBV7-7 | ASSPGTSITDTQY
NA | TRBV10-3 | AISESSGPEQF